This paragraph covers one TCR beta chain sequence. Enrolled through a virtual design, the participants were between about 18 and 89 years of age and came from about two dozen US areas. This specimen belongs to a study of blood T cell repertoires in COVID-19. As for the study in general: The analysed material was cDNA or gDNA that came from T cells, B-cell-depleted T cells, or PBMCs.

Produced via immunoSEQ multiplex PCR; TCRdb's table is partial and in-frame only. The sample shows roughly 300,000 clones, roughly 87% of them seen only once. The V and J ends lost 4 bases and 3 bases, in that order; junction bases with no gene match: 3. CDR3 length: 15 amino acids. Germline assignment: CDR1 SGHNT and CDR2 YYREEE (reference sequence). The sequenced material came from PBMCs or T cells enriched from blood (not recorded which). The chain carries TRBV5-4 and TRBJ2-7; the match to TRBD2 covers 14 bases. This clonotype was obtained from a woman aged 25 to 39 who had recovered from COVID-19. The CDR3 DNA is TGTGCCAGCAGCGACGGGACTAGCGGGGGCTACGAGCAGTACTTC. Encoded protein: CASSDGTSGGYEQYF. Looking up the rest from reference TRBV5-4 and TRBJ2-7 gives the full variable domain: ETGVTQSPTHLIKTRGQQVTLRCSSQSGHNTVSWYQQALGQGPQFIFQYYREEENGRGNFPPRFSGLQFPNYSSELNVNALELDDSALYLCASSDGTSGGYEQYFGPGTRLTVT.